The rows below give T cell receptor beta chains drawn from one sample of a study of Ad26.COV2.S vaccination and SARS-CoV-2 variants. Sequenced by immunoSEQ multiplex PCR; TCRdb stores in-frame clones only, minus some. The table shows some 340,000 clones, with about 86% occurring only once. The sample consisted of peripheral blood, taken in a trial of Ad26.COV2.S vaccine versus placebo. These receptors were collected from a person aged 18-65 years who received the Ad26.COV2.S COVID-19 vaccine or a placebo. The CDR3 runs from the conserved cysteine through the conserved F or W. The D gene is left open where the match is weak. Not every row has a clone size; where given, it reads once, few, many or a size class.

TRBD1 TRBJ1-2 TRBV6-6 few CASSYSPGQIIGGYTF TGTGCCAGCAGTTATAGCCCGGGACAGATAATAGGGGGCTACACCTTC
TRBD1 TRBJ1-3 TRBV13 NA CASSLYRGRGNTIYF TGTGCCAGCAGCCTATACAGGGGGCGAGGAAACACCATATATTTT
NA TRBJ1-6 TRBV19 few CASRIDRRNSPLHF TGTGCCAGCCGAATCGACCGGAGAAATTCACCCCTCCACTTT
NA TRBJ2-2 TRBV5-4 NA CASSRAGNTGELFF TGTGCCAGCAGTCGGGCCGGCAACACCGGGGAGCTGTTTTTT
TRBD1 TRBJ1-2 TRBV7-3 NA CASSGGQGRGYTF TGTGCCAGCAGCGGGGGACAGGGGCGAGGCTACACCTTC
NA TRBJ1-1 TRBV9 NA CASSVEPGNTEAFF TGTGCCAGCAGCGTAGAACCGGGGAACACTGAAGCTTTCTTT
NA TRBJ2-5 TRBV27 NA CASSLRGQETQYF TGTGCCAGCAGTTTAAGAGGCCAAGAGACCCAGTACTTC
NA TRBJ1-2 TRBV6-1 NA CASSDYSRTNYGYTF TGTGCCAGCAGTGATTACAGTAGAACTAACTATGGCTACACCTTC
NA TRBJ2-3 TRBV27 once CASNRRGSRADTQYF TGTGCCAGCAATCGCAGGGGTTCTCGGGCAGATACGCAGTATTTT
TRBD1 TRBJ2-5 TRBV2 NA CASSPGTGAETQYF TGTGCCAGCAGTCCCGGGACAGGGGCCGAGACCCAGTACTTC
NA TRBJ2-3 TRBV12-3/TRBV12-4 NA CASSLGHTDTQYF TGTGCCAGCAGCCTAGGTCACACAGATACGCAGTATTTT
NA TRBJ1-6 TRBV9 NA CASSVGEAYNSPLHF TGTGCCAGCAGCGTAGGGGAAGCCTATAATTCACCCCTCCACTTT
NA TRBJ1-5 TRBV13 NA CASSLGRNNQPQHF TGTGCCAGCAGCTTAGGGCGGAACAATCAGCCCCAGCATTTT
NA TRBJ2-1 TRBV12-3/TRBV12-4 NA CASSLREGLEQFF TGTGCCAGCAGTTTAAGAGAGGGTTTGGAGCAGTTCTTC
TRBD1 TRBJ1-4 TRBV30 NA CAWSETGTGGEKLFF TGTGCCTGGAGCGAGACCGGGACAGGAGGTGAAAAACTGTTTTTT
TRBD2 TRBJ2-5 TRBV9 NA CASSHPGTSGGTQYF TGTGCCAGCAGCCATCCGGGGACTAGCGGGGGGACCCAGTACTTC
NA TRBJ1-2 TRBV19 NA CASSIDRWDGYTF TGTGCCAGTAGTATAGACAGGTGGGATGGCTACACCTTC
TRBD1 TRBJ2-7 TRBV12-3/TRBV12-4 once CASRDRGAYEQYF TGTGCCAGCCGGGACAGGGGGGCCTACGAGCAGTACTTC
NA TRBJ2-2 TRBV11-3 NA CASSRAVGTGELFF TGTGCCAGCAGCCGTGCGGTGGGGACCGGGGAGCTGTTTTTT
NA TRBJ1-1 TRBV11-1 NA CASSLVRGTEAFF TGTGCCAGCAGCTTAGTGAGGGGGACTGAAGCTTTCTTT
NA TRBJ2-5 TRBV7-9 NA CASSFTQLGGAKETQYF TGTGCCAGCAGCTTCACCCAGTTGGGGGGAGCCAAAGAGACCCAGTACTTC
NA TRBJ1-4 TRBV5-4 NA CASSRATNEKLFF TGTGCCAGCAGCCGGGCAACTAATGAAAAACTGTTTTTT
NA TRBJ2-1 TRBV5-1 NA CASSLGNEQFF TGCGCCAGCAGCTTGGGGAATGAGCAGTTCTTC
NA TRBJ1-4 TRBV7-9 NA CASSLLLGAGEKLFF TGTGCCAGCAGCTTATTGCTGGGGGCGGGGGAAAAACTGTTTTTT